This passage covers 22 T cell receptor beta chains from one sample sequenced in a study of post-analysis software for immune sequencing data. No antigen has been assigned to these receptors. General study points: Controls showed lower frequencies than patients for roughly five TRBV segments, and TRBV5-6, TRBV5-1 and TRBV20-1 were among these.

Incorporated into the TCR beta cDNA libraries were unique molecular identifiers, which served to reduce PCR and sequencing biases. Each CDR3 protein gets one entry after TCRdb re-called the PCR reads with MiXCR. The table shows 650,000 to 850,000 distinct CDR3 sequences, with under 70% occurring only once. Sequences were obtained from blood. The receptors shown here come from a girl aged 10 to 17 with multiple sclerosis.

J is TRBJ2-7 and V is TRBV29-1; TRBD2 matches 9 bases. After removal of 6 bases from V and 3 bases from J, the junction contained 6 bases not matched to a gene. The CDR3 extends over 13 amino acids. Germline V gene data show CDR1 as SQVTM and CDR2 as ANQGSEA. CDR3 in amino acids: CSVRGLADYEQYF. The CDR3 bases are TGCAGCGTAAGGGGACTAGCAGACTACGAGCAGTACTTC.

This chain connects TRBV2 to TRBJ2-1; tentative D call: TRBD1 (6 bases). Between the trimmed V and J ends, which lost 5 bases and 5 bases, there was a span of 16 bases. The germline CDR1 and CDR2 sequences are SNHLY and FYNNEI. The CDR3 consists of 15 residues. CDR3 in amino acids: CASSTQDSPNNEQFF. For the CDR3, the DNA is TGTGCCAGCAGTACCCAGGACAGCCCCAACAATGAGCAGTTCTTC. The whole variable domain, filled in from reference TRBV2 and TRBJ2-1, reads EPEVTQTPSHQVTQMGQEVILRCVPISNHLYFYWYRQILGQKVEFLVSFYNNEISEKSEIFDDQFSVERPDGSNFTLKIRSTKLEDSAMYFCASSTQDSPNNEQFFGPGTRLTVL.

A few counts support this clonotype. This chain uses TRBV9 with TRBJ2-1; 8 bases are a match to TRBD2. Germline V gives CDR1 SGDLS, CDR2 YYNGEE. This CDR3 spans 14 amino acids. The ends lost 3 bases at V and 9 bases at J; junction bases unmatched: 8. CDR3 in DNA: TGTGCCAGCAGCGGCACGGGGGGGCTTGTTGAGCAGTTCTTC. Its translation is CASSGTGGLVEQFF.

CDR3 loop: CSVGQESQPQHF. The CDR3 bases are TGCAGCGTGGGACAGGAATCTCAGCCCCAGCATTTT. The J gene is TRBJ1-5, the V gene TRBV29-1; 8 bases match TRBD1. CDR1 and CDR2 (germline): SQVTM, ANQGSEA. The CDR3 length is 12 residues. The junction had 4 bases not matched to a gene; V was cut back by 6 bases and J by 6 bases.

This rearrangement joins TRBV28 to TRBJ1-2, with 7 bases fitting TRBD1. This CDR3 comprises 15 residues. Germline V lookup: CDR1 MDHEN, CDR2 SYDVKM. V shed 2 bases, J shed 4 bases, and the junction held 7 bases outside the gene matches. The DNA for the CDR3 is TGTGCCAGCAGTTTAGCCCCGGGACAGTGCTATGGCTACACCTTC. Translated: CASSLAPGQCYGYTF.

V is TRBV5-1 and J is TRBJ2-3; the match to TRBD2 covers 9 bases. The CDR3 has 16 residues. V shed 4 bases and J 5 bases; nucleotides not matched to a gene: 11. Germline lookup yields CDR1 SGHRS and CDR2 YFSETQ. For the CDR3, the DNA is TGCGCCAGCAGCCAAACTTTAGCGGGAGCAGGAGATACGCAGTATTTT. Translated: CASSQTLAGAGDTQYF. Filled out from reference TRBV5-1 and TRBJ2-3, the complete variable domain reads KAGVTQTPRYLIKTRGQQVTLSCSPISGHRSVSWYQQTPGQGLQFLFEYFSETQRNKGNFPGRFSGRQFSNSRSEMNVSTLELGDSALYLCASSQTLAGAGDTQYFGPGTRLTVL.

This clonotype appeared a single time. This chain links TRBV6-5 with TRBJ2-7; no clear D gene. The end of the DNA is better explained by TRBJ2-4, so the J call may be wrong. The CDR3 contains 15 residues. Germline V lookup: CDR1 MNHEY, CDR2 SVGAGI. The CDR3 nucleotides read TGTGCCAGCAGTTACTCGTTCTTCCTGACCGGCATTCAGTACTTC. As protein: CASSYSFFLTGIQYF.

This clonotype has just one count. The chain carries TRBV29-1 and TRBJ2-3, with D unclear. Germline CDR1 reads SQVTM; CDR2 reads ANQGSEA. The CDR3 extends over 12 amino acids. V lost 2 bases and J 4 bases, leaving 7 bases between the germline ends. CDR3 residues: CSVEIRADTQYF. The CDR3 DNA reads TGCAGCGTTGAAATCCGGGCAGATACGCAGTATTTT.

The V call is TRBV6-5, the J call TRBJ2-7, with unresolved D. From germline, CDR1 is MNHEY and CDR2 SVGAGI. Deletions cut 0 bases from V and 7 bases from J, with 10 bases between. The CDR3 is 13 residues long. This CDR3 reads CASSYSVEQEQYF. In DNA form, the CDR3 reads TGTGCCAGCAGTTACTCAGTTGAGCAAGAGCAGTACTTC.

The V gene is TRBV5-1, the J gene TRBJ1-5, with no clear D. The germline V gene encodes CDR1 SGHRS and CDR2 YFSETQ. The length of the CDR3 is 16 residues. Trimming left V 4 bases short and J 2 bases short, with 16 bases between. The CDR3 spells CASSPGPPAGNQPQHF. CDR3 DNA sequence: TGCGCCAGCAGCCCTGGGCCGCCAGCCGGCAATCAGCCCCAGCATTTT.

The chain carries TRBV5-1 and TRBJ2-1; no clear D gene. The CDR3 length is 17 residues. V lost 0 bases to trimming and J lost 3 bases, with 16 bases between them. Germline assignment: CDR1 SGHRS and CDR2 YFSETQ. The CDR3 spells CASSLGGTDPFYNEQFF. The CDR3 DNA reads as TGCGCCAGCAGCTTGGGGGGAACGGACCCTTTCTACAATGAGCAGTTCTTC.

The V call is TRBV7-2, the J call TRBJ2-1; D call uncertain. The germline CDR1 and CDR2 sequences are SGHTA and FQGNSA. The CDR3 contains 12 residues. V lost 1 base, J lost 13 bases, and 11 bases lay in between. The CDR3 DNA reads TGTGCCAGCAGCTTAGTCCAGCGAGTCCAGTTCTTC. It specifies CASSLVQRVQFF.

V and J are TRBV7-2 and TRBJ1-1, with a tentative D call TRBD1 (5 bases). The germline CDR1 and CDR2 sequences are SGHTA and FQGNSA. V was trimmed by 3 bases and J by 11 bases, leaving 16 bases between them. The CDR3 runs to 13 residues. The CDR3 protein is CASSLNLGGRAFF. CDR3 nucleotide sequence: TGTGCCAGCAGCTTGAACCTGGGGGGAAGGGCTTTCTTT. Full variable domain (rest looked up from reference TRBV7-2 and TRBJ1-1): GAGVSQSPSNKVTEKGKDVELRCDPISGHTALYWYRQSLGQGLEFLIYFQGNSAPDKSGLPSDRFSAERTGGSVSTLTIQRTQQEDSAVYLCASSLNLGGRAFFGQGTRLTVV.

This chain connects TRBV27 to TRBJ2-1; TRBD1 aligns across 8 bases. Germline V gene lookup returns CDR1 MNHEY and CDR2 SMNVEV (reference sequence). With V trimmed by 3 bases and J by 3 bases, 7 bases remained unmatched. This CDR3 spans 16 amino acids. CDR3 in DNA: TGTGCCAGCAGTTTTAGCGGACAGGGAGGCTACAATGAGCAGTTCTTC. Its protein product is CASSFSGQGGYNEQFF.

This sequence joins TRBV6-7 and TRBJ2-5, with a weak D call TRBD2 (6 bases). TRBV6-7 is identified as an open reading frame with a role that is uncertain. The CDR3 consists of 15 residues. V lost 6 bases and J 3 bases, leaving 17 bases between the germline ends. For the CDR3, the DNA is TGTGCCAGCAGCCAGGAGGGCGGGCAGGAAGAGACCCAGTACTTC. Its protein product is CASSQEGGQEETQYF.

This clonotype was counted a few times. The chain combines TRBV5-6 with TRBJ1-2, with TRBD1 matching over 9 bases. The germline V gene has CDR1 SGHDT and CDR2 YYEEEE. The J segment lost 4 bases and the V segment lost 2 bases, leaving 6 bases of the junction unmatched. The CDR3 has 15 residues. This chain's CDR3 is CASSFRGQGSYGYTF. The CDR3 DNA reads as TGTGCCAGCAGCTTCAGGGGACAGGGATCCTATGGCTACACCTTC.

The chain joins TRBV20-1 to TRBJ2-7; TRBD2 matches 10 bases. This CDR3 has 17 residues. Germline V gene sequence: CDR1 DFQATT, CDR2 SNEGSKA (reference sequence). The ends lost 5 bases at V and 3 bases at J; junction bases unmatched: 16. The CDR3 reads CSAPRTTLAGALYEQYF. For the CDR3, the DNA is TGCAGTGCTCCCCGAACGACCCTAGCGGGAGCTCTCTACGAGCAGTACTTC.

CDR3 bases: TGCAGTGCTAGGTCGCCGAGCAATGAGCAGTTCTTC. Translated, it gives CSARSPSNEQFF. The rearrangement links TRBV20-1 to TRBJ2-1, with D unclear. Germline V lookup: CDR1 DFQATT, CDR2 SNEGSKA (reference sequence). This CDR3 spans 12 amino acids. V was shortened by 3 bases and J by 6 bases, with 9 bases between the two germline ends.

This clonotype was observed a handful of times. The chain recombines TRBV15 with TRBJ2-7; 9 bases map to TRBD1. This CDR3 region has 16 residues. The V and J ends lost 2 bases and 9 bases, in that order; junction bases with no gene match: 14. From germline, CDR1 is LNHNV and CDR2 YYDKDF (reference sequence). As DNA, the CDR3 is TGTGCCACCAGCAGACACACCGGGGACAGGGCCGTACCGCAGTACTTC. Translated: CATSRHTGDRAVPQYF.

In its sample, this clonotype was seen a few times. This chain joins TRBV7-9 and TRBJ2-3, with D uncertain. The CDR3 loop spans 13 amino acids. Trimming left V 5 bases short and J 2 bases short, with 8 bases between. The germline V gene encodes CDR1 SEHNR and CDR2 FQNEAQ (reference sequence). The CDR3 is CASSIGTTDTQYF. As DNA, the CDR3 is TGTGCCAGCAGCATTGGAACCACAGATACGCAGTATTTT.

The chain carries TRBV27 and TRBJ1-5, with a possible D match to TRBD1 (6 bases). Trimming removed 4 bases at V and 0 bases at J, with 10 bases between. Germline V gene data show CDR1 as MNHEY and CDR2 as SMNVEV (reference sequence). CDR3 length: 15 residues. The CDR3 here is CASSSRQVSNQPQHF. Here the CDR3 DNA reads TGTGCCAGCAGTTCACGACAGGTTAGCAATCAGCCCCAGCATTTT.

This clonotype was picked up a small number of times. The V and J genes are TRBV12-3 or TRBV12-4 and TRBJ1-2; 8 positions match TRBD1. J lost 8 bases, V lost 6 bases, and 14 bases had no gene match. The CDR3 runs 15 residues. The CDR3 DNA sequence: TGTGCCAGCAGCCAGCGGACAGGGCAACTTGGGGGCTACACCTTC. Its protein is CASSQRTGQLGGYTF.